A selection of T cell receptor beta chains follows, all from one sample in a study of blood T cell repertoires in COVID-19. Here immunoSEQ multiplex PCR was the method, and the copy in TCRdb shows in-frame clones only, minus some. The profile shows tens of thousands of clones, approximately 86% of them singletons. Sample: peripheral blood. The receptors come from a middle-aged man with active COVID-19. The CDR3 runs from the conserved cysteine through the conserved F or W. Fields, in order: clone size, J gene, V gene, D gene, CDR3 DNA, CDR3 protein. D genes are given only for firm matches. Clone size is not always given. Where it is, it says once, few, many or a class for expanded clones.

abundance: NA
j_gene: TRBJ2-4
v_gene: TRBV3-1/TRBV3-2
d_gene: TRBD1
CDR3nt: TGTGCCAGCAGCGCTCGGGACAGGGGGTTGAAAAACATTCAGTACTTC
CDR3aa: CASSARDRGLKNIQYF

abundance: few
j_gene: TRBJ2-3
v_gene: TRBV9
d_gene: NA
CDR3nt: TGTGCCAGCAGCGTAGGGGGGACTTACACAGATACGCAGTATTTT
CDR3aa: CASSVGGTYTDTQYF

abundance: NA
j_gene: TRBJ2-1
v_gene: TRBV7-2
d_gene: NA
CDR3nt: TGTGCCAGCAGCTTAACCTCCGGGACCTACAATGAGCAGTTCTTC
CDR3aa: CASSLTSGTYNEQFF

abundance: NA
j_gene: TRBJ2-2
v_gene: TRBV7-2
d_gene: NA
CDR3nt: TGTGCCAGCAGCTTAGCCTCGGGTGGCACCGGGGAGCTGTTTTTT
CDR3aa: CASSLASGGTGELFF

abundance: few
j_gene: TRBJ1-1
v_gene: TRBV12-3/TRBV12-4
d_gene: NA
CDR3nt: TGTGCCAGCAGGCACGTGAACCGAGATGAAGCTTTCTTT
CDR3aa: CASRHVNRDEAFF

abundance: NA
j_gene: TRBJ2-1
v_gene: TRBV5-4
d_gene: NA
CDR3nt: TGTGCCAGCAGCTTAATTTCGTCCGATGAGCAGTTCTTC
CDR3aa: CASSLISSDEQFF

abundance: NA
j_gene: TRBJ2-5
v_gene: TRBV6-5
d_gene: TRBD2
CDR3nt: TGTGCCAGCCGACGGGGGGGCCAAGAGACCCAGTACTTC
CDR3aa: CASRRGGQETQYF

abundance: NA
j_gene: TRBJ2-1
v_gene: TRBV16
d_gene: NA
CDR3nt: TGTGCCAGCAGCCAATCATCCGGGAATGAGCAGTTCTTC
CDR3aa: CASSQSSGNEQFF

abundance: NA
j_gene: TRBJ2-2
v_gene: TRBV12-3/TRBV12-4
d_gene: NA
CDR3nt: TGTGCCAGCACGGGTGCGAGGGAGCTGTTTTTT
CDR3aa: CASTGARELFF

abundance: NA
j_gene: TRBJ2-5
v_gene: TRBV9
d_gene: TRBD1
CDR3nt: TGTGCCAGCAGCGTTGACAGGGGAAAGGGGACCCAGTACTTC
CDR3aa: CASSVDRGKGTQYF

abundance: NA
j_gene: TRBJ1-5
v_gene: TRBV15
d_gene: TRBD1
CDR3nt: TGTGCCACCAGCAGAGCCGGGACAGGGTTGTTTCAGCCCCAGCATTTT
CDR3aa: CATSRAGTGLFQPQHF